This T cell receptor beta chain was found in a study of cytomegalovirus exposure and HLA in healthy donors. Study findings and constraints: In vitro checks showed that a few CMV-associated chains really do target CMV antigens. Later work found most CMV-associated TCR beta chains apparently HLA-restricted. Previously analyzed data showed that most TCR beta V segments were productive at a frequency of about 87% or about 30%.

Use of 60 Vbeta and 13 Jbeta primers characterized the PCR. Libraries were prepared by immunoSEQ multiplex PCR; TCRdb keeps only in-frame clonotypes and omits some of them. The table shows about 38,000 clones, with 80% to 90% occurring only once. For this clone: Its antigen remains unknown.

Germline CDR1 is SGHVS and CDR2 is FNYEAQ. Trimming took off 2 bases at V and 5 bases at J, with 9 bases between the two ends. The CDR3 sequence is 13 residues long. This chain connects TRBV7-6 to TRBJ2-5; D is undetermined. The sample consisted of PBMCs. This TCR came from a woman aged 40 to 50 in good health and CMV-seropositive. CDR3: CASSLSGRETQYF. CDR3 coding DNA: TGTGCCAGCAGCTTATCAGGTCGGGAGACCCAGTACTTC.